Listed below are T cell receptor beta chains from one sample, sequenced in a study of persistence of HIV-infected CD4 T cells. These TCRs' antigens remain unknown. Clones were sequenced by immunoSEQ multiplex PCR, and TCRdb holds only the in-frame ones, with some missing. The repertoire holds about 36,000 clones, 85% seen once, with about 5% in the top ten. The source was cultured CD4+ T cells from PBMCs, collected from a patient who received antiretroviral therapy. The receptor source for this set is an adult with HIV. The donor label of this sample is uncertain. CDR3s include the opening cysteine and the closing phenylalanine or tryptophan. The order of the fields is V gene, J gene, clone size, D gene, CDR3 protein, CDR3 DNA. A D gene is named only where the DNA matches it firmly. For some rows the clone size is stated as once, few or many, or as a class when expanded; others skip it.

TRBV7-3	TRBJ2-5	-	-	CASSPTPQETQYF	TGTGCCAGCAGCCCGACCCCCCAAGAGACCCAGTACTTC
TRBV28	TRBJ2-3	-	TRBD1	CASSILGQARTDTQYF	TGTGCCAGCAGTATTCTGGGACAGGCTCGCACAGATACGCAGTATTTT
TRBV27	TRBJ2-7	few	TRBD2	CASSWVGGSNYEQYF	TGTGCCAGCAGTTGGGTGGGCGGGAGCAACTACGAGCAGTACTTC
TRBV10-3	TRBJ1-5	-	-	CAISESPTQPQHF	TGTGCCATCAGTGAGTCGCCCACTCAGCCCCAGCATTTT
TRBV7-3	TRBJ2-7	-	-	CASSPSGTNYEQYF	TGTGCCAGCAGCCCGTCCGGGACCAACTACGAGCAGTACTTC
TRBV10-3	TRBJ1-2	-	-	CAISATIGYTF	TGTGCCATCAGTGCGACAATAGGCTACACCTTC
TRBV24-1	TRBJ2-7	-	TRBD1	CATSEWDRGKQYF	TGTGCCACCAGTGAATGGGACAGGGGGAAGCAGTACTTC
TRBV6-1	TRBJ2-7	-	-	CASSDPGREQYF	TGTGCCAGCAGTGACCCGGGCCGTGAGCAGTACTTC
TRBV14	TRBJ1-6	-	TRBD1	CASSQEQGAVGDSPLHF	TGTGCCAGCAGCCAAGAGCAGGGGGCTGTAGGTGATTCACCCCTCCACTTT
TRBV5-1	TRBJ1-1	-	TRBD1	CASSLDRGRNTEAFF	TGCGCCAGCAGCTTGGACAGGGGACGGAACACTGAAGCTTTCTTT
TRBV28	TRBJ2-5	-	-	CASSLGRGAYQETQYF	TGTGCCAGCAGTTTGGGCAGGGGGGCGTACCAAGAGACCCAGTACTTC
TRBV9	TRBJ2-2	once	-	CASSVVGQPTGELFF	TGTGCCAGCAGCGTAGTAGGACAGCCCACCGGGGAGCTGTTTTTT
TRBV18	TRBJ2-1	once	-	CASSPVARTSYNEQFF	TGTGCCAGCTCACCAGTCGCGCGGACAAGCTACAATGAGCAGTTCTTC
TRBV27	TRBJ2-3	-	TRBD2	CASRSRGFSGTSGGPSSTDTQYF	TGTGCCAGCAGATCACGGGGGTTTTCCGGGACTAGCGGGGGGCCTAGTAGCACAGATACGCAGTATTTT
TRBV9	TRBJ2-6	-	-	CASSVATFRSGANVLTF	TGTGCCAGCAGCGTAGCTACCTTTCGCTCTGGGGCCAACGTCCTGACTTTC
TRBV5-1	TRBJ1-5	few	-	CASSLVAGRREGWVDSNQPQHF	TGCGCCAGCAGCTTGGTGGCAGGGCGGCGAGAAGGGTGGGTAGATAGCAATCAGCCCCAGCATTTT
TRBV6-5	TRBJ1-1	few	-	CASIVPGSNTEAFF	TGTGCCAGCATAGTTCCCGGATCGAACACTGAAGCTTTCTTT
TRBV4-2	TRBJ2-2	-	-	CASSQGGGGTGELFF	TGTGCCAGCAGCCAAGGAGGGGGGGGAACCGGGGAGCTGTTTTTT
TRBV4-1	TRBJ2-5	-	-	CASSQTRLQETQYF	TGCGCCAGCAGCCAAACCCGCCTCCAAGAGACCCAGTACTTC
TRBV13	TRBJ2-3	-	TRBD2	CASTVAGGQDTQYF	TGTGCCAGCACCGTAGCGGGGGGGCAAGATACGCAGTATTTT
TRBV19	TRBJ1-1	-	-	CAARARGTEAFF	TGTGCCGCACGGGCGCGGGGCACTGAAGCTTTCTTT
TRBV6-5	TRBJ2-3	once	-	CAASRRGRATDTQYF	TGTGCCGCCAGCAGAAGAGGCAGGGCGACAGATACGCAGTATTTT
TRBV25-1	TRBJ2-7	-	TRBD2	CASSESSGGYYEQYF	TGTGCCAGCAGTGAGTCCAGCGGGGGGTACTACGAGCAGTACTTC
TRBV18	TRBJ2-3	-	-	CASSPTATADTQYF	TGTGCCAGCTCACCAACCGCGACGGCAGATACGCAGTATTTT
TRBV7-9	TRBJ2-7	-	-	CASSSTGAGEYEQYF	TGTGCCAGCAGCTCGACCGGAGCAGGGGAGTACGAGCAGTACTTC
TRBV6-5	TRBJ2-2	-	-	CASRADGTGELFF	TGTGCCAGCAGAGCAGACGGGACCGGGGAGCTGTTTTTT
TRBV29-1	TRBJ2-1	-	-	CSVLTDTYNEQFF	TGCAGCGTTCTGACAGACACCTACAATGAGCAGTTCTTC
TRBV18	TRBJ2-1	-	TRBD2	CASSPAMSGGEQFF	TGTGCCAGCTCACCCGCGATGAGCGGGGGTGAGCAGTTCTTC
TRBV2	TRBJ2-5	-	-	CASSEERETQYF	TGTGCCAGCAGTGAAGAGAGAGAGACCCAGTACTTC
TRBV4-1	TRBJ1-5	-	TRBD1	CASSSGQGRGNQPQHF	TGCGCCAGCAGCTCCGGACAGGGACGGGGCAATCAGCCCCAGCATTTT
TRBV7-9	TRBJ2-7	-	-	CASSLQAYEQYF	TGTGCCAGCAGCTTACAGGCCTACGAGCAGTACTTC
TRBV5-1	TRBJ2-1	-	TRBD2	CASSFGTSGGREQFF	TGCGCCAGCAGCTTTGGAACTAGCGGGGGGAGAGAGCAGTTCTTC
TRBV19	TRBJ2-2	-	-	CATSRGNTGELFF	TGTGCCACCTCCAGAGGGAACACCGGGGAGCTGTTTTTT
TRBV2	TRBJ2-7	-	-	CASRGGIDPRYEQYF	TGTGCCAGCAGGGGAGGAATAGACCCGCGCTACGAGCAGTACTTC
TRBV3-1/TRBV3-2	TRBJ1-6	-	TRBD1	CASSRDRVFHSPLHF	TGTGCCAGCAGTCGGGACAGGGTGTTTCATTCACCCCTCCACTTT
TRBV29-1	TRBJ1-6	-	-	CSVATSRDSPLHF	TGCAGCGTTGCAACGAGCAGGGATTCACCCCTCCACTTT
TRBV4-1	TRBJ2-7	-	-	CASSQDWDTSYEQYF	TGCGCCAGCAGCCAAGATTGGGACACCTCCTACGAGCAGTACTTC
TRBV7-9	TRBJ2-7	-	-	CASSLLDFSRDEQYF	TGTGCCAGCAGCCTACTAGACTTTTCTCGGGACGAGCAGTACTTC
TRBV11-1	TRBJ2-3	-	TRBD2	CASSFPTSGSTDTQYF	TGTGCCAGCAGCTTTCCGACTAGCGGGAGCACAGATACGCAGTATTTT
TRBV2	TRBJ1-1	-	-	CASNRWAGEEAFF	TGTGCCAGCAATCGTTGGGCAGGGGAGGAAGCTTTCTTT
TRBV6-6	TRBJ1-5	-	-	CASSYMLQPQHF	TGTGCCAGCAGTTACATGCTTCAGCCCCAGCATTTT
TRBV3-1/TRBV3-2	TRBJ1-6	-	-	CASSQGEYLFNSPLHF	TGTGCCAGCAGCCAAGGAGAATACCTCTTTAATTCACCCCTCCACTTT
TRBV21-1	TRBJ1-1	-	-	CASTATGGGRDTEAFF	TGTGCCAGCACCGCCACAGGGGGGGGACGCGACACTGAAGCTTTCTTT
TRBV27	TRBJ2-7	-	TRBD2	CASSFGSSGIPKRPYEQYF	TGTGCCAGCAGTTTCGGGTCTAGCGGCATCCCTAAACGCCCCTACGAGCAGTACTTC
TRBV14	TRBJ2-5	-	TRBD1	CASSQFLQGSQYF	TGTGCCAGCAGCCAGTTCCTACAGGGGTCCCAGTACTTC
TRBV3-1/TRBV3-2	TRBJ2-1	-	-	CASSLFGGGRLWNEQFF	TGTGCCAGCTCTCTTTTTGGAGGGGGGCGCCTATGGAATGAGCAGTTCTTC
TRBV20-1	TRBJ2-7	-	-	CSASTGRLNEQYF	TGCAGTGCTAGTACAGGGCGTCTGAACGAGCAGTACTTC
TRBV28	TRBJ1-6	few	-	CASKLPGGEYSPLHF	TGTGCCAGCAAACTCCCGGGAGGGGAGTATTCACCCCTCCACTTT
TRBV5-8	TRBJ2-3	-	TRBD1	CASNSGTGVFDTQYF	TGTGCCAGCAACTCCGGGACAGGGGTTTTTGATACGCAGTATTTT
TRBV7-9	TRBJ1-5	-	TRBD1	CASSSIPGQGGIGNQPQHF	TGTGCCAGCAGCTCCATACCCGGACAGGGGGGTATAGGAAATCAGCCCCAGCATTTT
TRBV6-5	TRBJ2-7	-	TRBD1	CASRGTGVEQYF	TGTGCCAGCAGAGGAACAGGGGTTGAGCAGTACTTC
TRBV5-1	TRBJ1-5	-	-	CASSSGDSAGPQHF	TGCGCCAGCAGCTCGGGAGACTCGGCCGGGCCCCAGCATTTT